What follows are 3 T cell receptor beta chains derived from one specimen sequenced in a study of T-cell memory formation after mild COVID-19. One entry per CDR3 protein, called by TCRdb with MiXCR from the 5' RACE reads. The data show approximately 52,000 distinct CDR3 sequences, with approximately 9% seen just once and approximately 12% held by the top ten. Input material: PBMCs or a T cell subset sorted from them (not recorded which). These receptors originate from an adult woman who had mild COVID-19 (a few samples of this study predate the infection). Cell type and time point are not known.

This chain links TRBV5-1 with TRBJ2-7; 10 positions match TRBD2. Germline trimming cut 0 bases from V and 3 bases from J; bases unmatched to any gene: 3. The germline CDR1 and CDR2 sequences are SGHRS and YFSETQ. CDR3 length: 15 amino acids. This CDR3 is CASSLDPSGGYEQYF. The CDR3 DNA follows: TGCGCCAGCAGCTTGGATCCTAGCGGGGGCTACGAGCAGTACTTC.

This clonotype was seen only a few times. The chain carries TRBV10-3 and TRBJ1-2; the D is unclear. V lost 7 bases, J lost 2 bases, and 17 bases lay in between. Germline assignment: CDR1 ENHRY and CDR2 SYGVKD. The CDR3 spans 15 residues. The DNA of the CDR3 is TGTGCCATCAACGGAAACCCCTCGTTAAACTATGGCTACACCTTC. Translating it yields CAINGNPSLNYGYTF.

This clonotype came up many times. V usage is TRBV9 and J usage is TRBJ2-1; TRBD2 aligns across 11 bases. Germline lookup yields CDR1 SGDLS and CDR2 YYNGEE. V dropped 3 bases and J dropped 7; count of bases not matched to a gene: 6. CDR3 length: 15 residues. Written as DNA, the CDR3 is TGTGCCAGCAGCGCATATAGCGGGAGGGATAATGAGCAGTTCTTC. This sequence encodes CASSAYSGRDNEQFF.